The 2 T cell receptor beta chains given below trace back to one sample, sequenced in a study of blood T cell repertoires in COVID-19. The data were produced by immunoSEQ multiplex PCR, yet TCRdb's version contains in-frame clones alone and is incomplete. In the table there are under 250,000 clones, approximately 80% of which are singletons. The sequencing input was peripheral blood. All receptors come from a woman under 30 with acute or convalescent COVID-19.

This clone has a count of ten or more. This sample also contains other DNA sequences that code for the same CDR3. The chain uses TRBV30 and TRBJ1-5; 7 nucleotides align to TRBD1. V shed 0 bases and J 4 bases; nucleotides not matched to a gene: 3. Germline V gene lookup returns CDR1 GTSNPN and CDR2 SVGIG (reference sequence). CDR3 length equals 14 residues. The CDR3 DNA is TGTGCCTGGAGTGTAGCAGGGGGGAATCAGCCCCAGCATTTT. This encodes CAWSVAGGNQPQHF.

The gene calls are TRBV18 and TRBJ1-5, with 9 bases lining up with TRBD1. Germline V lookup: CDR1 KGHSH, CDR2 LQKENI. After removal of 0 bases from V and 5 bases from J, the junction contained 2 bases not matched to a gene. The CDR3 runs to 15 residues. DNA of the CDR3: TGTGCCAGCTCACCACCGACAGGGGGTGATCAGCCCCAGCATTTT. Translated: CASSPPTGGDQPQHF.